Listed below are T cell receptor beta chains from one sample, sequenced in a study of T cell repertoires in cytomegalovirus infection. These receptors' antigens are unknown. TCRdb fed the reads into MiXCR, producing one record per CDR3 protein. In the table there are about 770,000 distinct CDR3 sequences, roughly 29% of which are singletons. The material was cultured CD8+ T cells from PBMCs, obtained from culture after CMV antigen stimulation. The origin of the receptors is a human donor in good health (CMV status not recorded). Some clones in this sample may be carry-over from other donors' samples. The CDR3 runs from the conserved cysteine through the conserved F or W. The D gene is left open where the match is weak. Not every row has a clone size; where given, it reads once, few, many or a size class.

TRBJ1-1 | TRBV19 | - | few | TGTGCCAGTAGCACGGGTTGGACTGAAGCTTTCTTT | CASSTGWTEAFF
TRBJ2-3 | TRBV27 | TRBD2 | - | TGTGCCAGCACCACCGGGGCTAGCGGGGTAGCAGATACGCAGTATTTT | CASTTGASGVADTQYF
TRBJ1-2 | TRBV6-5 | TRBD1 | few | TGTGCCAGCAGTTACTCGAGTGTCGGGACAGCTAACTATGGCTACACCTTC | CASSYSSVGTANYGYTF
TRBJ1-5 | TRBV12-5 | TRBD1 | - | TGTGCTAGTGGTTTTGGTTTAGATAAGACAGGGGGCGGCAATCAGCCCCAGCATTTT | CASGFGLDKTGGGNQPQHF
TRBJ2-3 | TRBV27 | - | - | TGTGCCAGCAGTTTAGGGGGCAGCTGGTATTTT | CASSLGGSWYF
TRBJ2-1 | TRBV9 | TRBD1 | once | TGTGCCAGCAGCAGACGGGACAGGGGAGGTAATGAGCAGTTCTTC | CASSRRDRGGNEQFF
TRBJ2-7 | TRBV10-1 | TRBD1 | - | TGCGCCAGCAGCGGGGACAGCCATTCCTACGAGCAGTACTTC | CASSGDSHSYEQYF
TRBJ2-1 | TRBV9 | TRBD2 | - | TGTGCCAGCAGCGTAGGGAGCGGGGGGGCGGTGACCTACAATGAGCAGTTCTTC | CASSVGSGGAVTYNEQFF
TRBJ1-4 | TRBV27 | - | few | TGTGCCAGTAGGGCTCGAGGAGGCAGGGGAAATGAAAAACTGTTTTTT | CASRARGGRGNEKLFF
TRBJ1-5 | TRBV6-2/TRBV6-3 | - | few | TGTGCCAGCAGTATAAGGCTACCATCTCAGCCCCAGCATTTT | CASSIRLPSQPQHF
TRBJ2-3 | TRBV28 | TRBD2 | few | TGTGCCAGCAGTTTAACTAGCGGGGGGGGAATTGGCACAGATACGCAGTATTTT | CASSLTSGGGIGTDTQYF
TRBJ2-1 | TRBV7-3 | TRBD2 | - | TGTGCCAGCACGGGACTAGCGGGAGAGTGGGTCAATGAGCAGTTCTTC | CASTGLAGEWVNEQFF
TRBJ1-1 | TRBV18 | - | - | TGTGCCAGCTCACCAGAGAAAGCTTTCTTT | CASSPEKAFF
TRBJ2-7 | TRBV6-6 | - | few | TGTGCCAGCAGTTACGGGGACCCCTACGAGCAGTACTTC | CASSYGDPYEQYF
TRBJ2-1 | TRBV27 | - | few | TGTGCCAGCAGTTTTCGCCAGGACTCCTACAATGAGCAGTTCTTC | CASSFRQDSYNEQFF
TRBJ1-2 | TRBV18 | TRBD1 | many | TGTGCCAGCTCACCACAGGGGGCAGAAGGCTACACCTTC | CASSPQGAEGYTF
TRBJ1-2 | TRBV7-9 | - | few | TGTGCCAGCAGCTTCCAATCGGACGCCTATGGCTACACCTTC | CASSFQSDAYGYTF
TRBJ2-6 | TRBV5-4 | TRBD1 | many | TGTGCCAGCAGCTTGGGACAGGGTGGGGCCAACGTCCTGACTTTC | CASSLGQGGANVLTF
TRBJ2-5 | TRBV11-2 | - | few | TGTGCCAGCAGCTTCAGAAGGGGCCCGGGGGAGACCCAGTACTTC | CASSFRRGPGETQYF
TRBJ2-3 | TRBV4-1 | TRBD2 | few | TGCGCCAGCAGCCATCCCGGGGGAGGGTACACAGATACGCAGTATTTT | CASSHPGGGYTDTQYF
TRBJ1-6 | TRBV7-9 | - | - | TGTGCCAGCAGCAAGGACAGAGTCTCCTATAATTCACCCCACCACTTT | CASSKDRVSYNSPHHF